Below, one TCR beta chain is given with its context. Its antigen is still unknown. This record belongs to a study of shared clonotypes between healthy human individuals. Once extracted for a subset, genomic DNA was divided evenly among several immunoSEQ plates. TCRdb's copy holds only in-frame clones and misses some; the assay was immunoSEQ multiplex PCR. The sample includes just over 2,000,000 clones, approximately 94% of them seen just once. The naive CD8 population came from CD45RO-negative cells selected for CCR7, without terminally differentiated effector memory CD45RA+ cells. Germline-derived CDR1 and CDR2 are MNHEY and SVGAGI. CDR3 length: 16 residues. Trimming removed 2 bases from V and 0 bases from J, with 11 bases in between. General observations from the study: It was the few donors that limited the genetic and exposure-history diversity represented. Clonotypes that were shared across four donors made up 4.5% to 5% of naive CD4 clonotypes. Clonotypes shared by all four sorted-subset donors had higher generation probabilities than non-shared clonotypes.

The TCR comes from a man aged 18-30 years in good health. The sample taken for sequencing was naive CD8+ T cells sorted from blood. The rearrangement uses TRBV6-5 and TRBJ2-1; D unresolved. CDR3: CASSYRVVSSYNEQFF. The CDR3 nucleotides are TGTGCCAGCAGTTACCGAGTCGTTAGCTCCTACAATGAGCAGTTCTTC.